These T cell receptor beta chains were read from a single sample in a study of blood T cells in healthy people across ages. Each CDR3 protein gets one entry after TCRdb re-called the 5' RACE reads with MiXCR. The data hold 700,000 to 800,000 distinct CDR3 sequences, with approximately 39% observed a single time. Sequencing was performed on blood. These receptors all come from a woman aged 60-70 years in good health. CDR3s include the opening cysteine and the closing phenylalanine or tryptophan. A D gene is named only where the DNA matches it firmly. Only some rows state a clone size, as once, few, many or a class for expanded clones.

d_gene: .; abundance: .; v_gene: TRBV7-2; j_gene: TRBJ2-4; CDR3nt: TGTGCCAGCAGCTTAGCAGGGGCAGGAGGGCACATTCAGTACTTC; CDR3aa: CASSLAGAGGHIQYF
d_gene: TRBD1; abundance: .; v_gene: TRBV9; j_gene: TRBJ2-7; CDR3nt: TGTGCCAGCAGCCGTACGACAGGGATCTACGAGCAGTACTTC; CDR3aa: CASSRTTGIYEQYF
d_gene: .; abundance: .; v_gene: TRBV10-3; j_gene: TRBJ2-1; CDR3nt: TGTGCCATCAGTGAGTCGACCGAGCAGTTCTTC; CDR3aa: CAISESTEQFF
d_gene: TRBD2; abundance: .; v_gene: TRBV4-2; j_gene: TRBJ2-7; CDR3nt: TGTGCCAGCAGCCAAGAACTTAGGACTAGCGGGAGGAATGAGCAGTACTTC; CDR3aa: CASSQELRTSGRNEQYF
d_gene: .; abundance: few; v_gene: TRBV3-1; j_gene: TRBJ2-5; CDR3nt: TGTGCCAGCAGCCACCATGTGCGTCCGTACCAAGAGACCCAGTACTTC; CDR3aa: CASSHHVRPYQETQYF
d_gene: TRBD2; abundance: few; v_gene: TRBV3-1; j_gene: TRBJ2-3; CDR3nt: TGTGCCAGCAGCCAAGATTCGTTAGCGGGGGGGCTAGACACAGATACGCAGTATTTT; CDR3aa: CASSQDSLAGGLDTDTQYF
d_gene: .; abundance: many; v_gene: TRBV28; j_gene: TRBJ2-7; CDR3nt: TGTGCCAGCAGTACCGGACAGACTCCCTACGAGCAGTACTTC; CDR3aa: CASSTGQTPYEQYF
d_gene: .; abundance: .; v_gene: TRBV6-2/TRBV6-3; j_gene: TRBJ2-1; CDR3nt: TGTGCCAGCAGTTACAAGGATATCTACAATGAGCAGTTCTTC; CDR3aa: CASSYKDIYNEQFF
d_gene: .; abundance: .; v_gene: TRBV12-5; j_gene: TRBJ2-1; CDR3nt: TGTGCTAGTTGGCCGGAAAACAATGAGCAGTTCTTC; CDR3aa: CASWPENNEQFF
d_gene: .; abundance: .; v_gene: TRBV4-2; j_gene: TRBJ1-4; CDR3nt: TGTGCCAGCAGCCAAGACTTGGTTGGTCGTGATGAAAAACTGTTTTTT; CDR3aa: CASSQDLVGRDEKLFF
d_gene: .; abundance: few; v_gene: TRBV20-1; j_gene: TRBJ2-3; CDR3nt: TGCAGTGCTCCCTGGGGGGTGCCAGATACGCAGTATTTT; CDR3aa: CSAPWGVPDTQYF
d_gene: TRBD1; abundance: .; v_gene: TRBV5-1; j_gene: TRBJ2-1; CDR3nt: TGCGCCAGCAACCCCACAGGGGGGAATGAGCAGTTCTTC; CDR3aa: CASNPTGGNEQFF
d_gene: TRBD2; abundance: .; v_gene: TRBV5-1; j_gene: TRBJ2-1; CDR3nt: TGCGCCAGCAGCACAGAGAGCCTAGCGGGGGGCTTCTCCTACAATGAGCAGTTCTTC; CDR3aa: CASSTESLAGGFSYNEQFF
d_gene: TRBD2; abundance: .; v_gene: TRBV4-3; j_gene: TRBJ2-3; CDR3nt: TGCGCCAGCAGCCAAGATCTAGCGGGGGTTACAGATACGCAGTATTTT; CDR3aa: CASSQDLAGVTDTQYF
d_gene: .; abundance: .; v_gene: TRBV5-1; j_gene: TRBJ2-7; CDR3nt: TGCGCCAGCAGCTTGCAGCTGGGATACGAGCAGTACTTC; CDR3aa: CASSLQLGYEQYF
d_gene: TRBD2; abundance: many; v_gene: TRBV20-1; j_gene: TRBJ2-3; CDR3nt: TGCAGTGCTACACTAGCGGGGGGAAGCACAGATACGCAGTATTTT; CDR3aa: CSATLAGGSTDTQYF
d_gene: TRBD2; abundance: few; v_gene: TRBV3-1; j_gene: TRBJ2-7; CDR3nt: TGTGCCAGCAGCCAAGATCCGGCTAGCGGGGACATCTCCTACGAGCAGTACTTC; CDR3aa: CASSQDPASGDISYEQYF
d_gene: TRBD1; abundance: .; v_gene: TRBV19; j_gene: TRBJ1-4; CDR3nt: TGTGCCAGCGGCCGGGACAGAGCGAATGAAAAACTGTTTTTT; CDR3aa: CASGRDRANEKLFF
d_gene: .; abundance: once; v_gene: TRBV6-5; j_gene: TRBJ1-1; CDR3nt: TGTGCCGTCGGACAGATCAACACTGAAGCTTTCTTT; CDR3aa: CAVGQINTEAFF
d_gene: TRBD1; abundance: .; v_gene: TRBV3-1; j_gene: TRBJ2-7; CDR3nt: TGCGCCAGCAGCCAAGTGGGGACAGGTACCTACGAGCAGTACTTC; CDR3aa: CASSQVGTGTYEQYF
d_gene: .; abundance: .; v_gene: TRBV4-1; j_gene: TRBJ2-7; CDR3nt: TGCGCCAGCAGCCAAGCGGAATCAAGCTCCTACGAGCAGTACTTC; CDR3aa: CASSQAESSSYEQYF
d_gene: .; abundance: .; v_gene: TRBV25-1; j_gene: TRBJ2-2; CDR3nt: TGTGCCAGCAGTGAATCCAGGTGGGGGACCGGGGAGCTGTTTTTT; CDR3aa: CASSESRWGTGELFF
d_gene: .; abundance: .; v_gene: TRBV27; j_gene: TRBJ2-1; CDR3nt: TGTGCCAGCAGTGGTGGGGGGCTCTACAATGAGCAGTTCTTC; CDR3aa: CASSGGGLYNEQFF
d_gene: .; abundance: .; v_gene: TRBV27; j_gene: TRBJ1-3; CDR3nt: TGTGCCAGCAGGACAACCCCAGGGACAGGAAACACCATATATTTT; CDR3aa: CASRTTPGTGNTIYF
d_gene: .; abundance: many; v_gene: TRBV4-3; j_gene: TRBJ2-1; CDR3nt: TGCGCCAGCAGCTTTCTTGGGGATGAGCAGTTCTTC; CDR3aa: CASSFLGDEQFF
d_gene: .; abundance: .; v_gene: TRBV7-2; j_gene: TRBJ2-1; CDR3nt: TGTGCCAGCAGCGCCCAAGGTTTTGGAGTTGAGCAGTTCTTC; CDR3aa: CASSAQGFGVEQFF
d_gene: .; abundance: .; v_gene: TRBV7-2; j_gene: TRBJ2-5; CDR3nt: TGTGCCAGCAGCAAAGACTGGACCGGTGGGGAGACCCAGTACTTC; CDR3aa: CASSKDWTGGETQYF
d_gene: TRBD1; abundance: .; v_gene: TRBV24-1; j_gene: TRBJ2-3; CDR3nt: TGCGCCGCCAGTGGGACAGGGGCTACGCAGTATTTT; CDR3aa: CAASGTGATQYF